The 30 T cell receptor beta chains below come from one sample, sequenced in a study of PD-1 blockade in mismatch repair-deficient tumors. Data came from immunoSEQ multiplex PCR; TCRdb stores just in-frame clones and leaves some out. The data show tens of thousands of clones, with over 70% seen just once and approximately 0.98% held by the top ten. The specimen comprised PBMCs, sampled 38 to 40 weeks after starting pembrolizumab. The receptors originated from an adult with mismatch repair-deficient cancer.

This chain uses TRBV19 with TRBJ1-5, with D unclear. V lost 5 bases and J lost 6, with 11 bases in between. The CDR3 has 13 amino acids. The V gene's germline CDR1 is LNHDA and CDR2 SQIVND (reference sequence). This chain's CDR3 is CASSDLNSQPQHF. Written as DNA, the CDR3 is TGTGCCAGTAGTGATCTAAACTCTCAGCCCCAGCATTTT.

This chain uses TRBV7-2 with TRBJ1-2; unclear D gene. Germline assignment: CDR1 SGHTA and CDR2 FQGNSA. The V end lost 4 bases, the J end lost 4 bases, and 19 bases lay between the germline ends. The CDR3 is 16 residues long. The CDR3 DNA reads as TGTGCCAGCAGCTCCCCTGGGAGGTTAGCGGCCTATGGCTACACCTTC. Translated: CASSSPGRLAAYGYTF.

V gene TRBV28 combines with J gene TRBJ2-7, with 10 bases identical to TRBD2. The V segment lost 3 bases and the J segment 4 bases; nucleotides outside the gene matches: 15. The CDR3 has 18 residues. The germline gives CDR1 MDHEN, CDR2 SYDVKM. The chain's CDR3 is CASSFSDWASGSRYEQYF. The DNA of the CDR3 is TGTGCCAGCAGTTTCTCCGACTGGGCTAGCGGGAGTCGGTACGAGCAGTACTTC. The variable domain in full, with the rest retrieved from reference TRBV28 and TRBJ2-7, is DVKVTQSSRYLVKRTGEKVFLECVQDMDHENMFWYRQDPGLGLRLIYFSYDVKMKEKGDIPEGYSVSREKKERFSLILESASTNQTSMYLCASSFSDWASGSRYEQYFGPGTRLTVT.

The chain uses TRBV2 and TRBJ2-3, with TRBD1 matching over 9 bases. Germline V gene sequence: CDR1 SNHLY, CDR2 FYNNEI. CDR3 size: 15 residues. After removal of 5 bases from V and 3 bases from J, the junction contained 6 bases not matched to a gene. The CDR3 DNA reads TGTGCCAGCAGTTCGATCGGGACAGGGACAGATACGCAGTATTTT. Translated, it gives CASSSIGTGTDTQYF.

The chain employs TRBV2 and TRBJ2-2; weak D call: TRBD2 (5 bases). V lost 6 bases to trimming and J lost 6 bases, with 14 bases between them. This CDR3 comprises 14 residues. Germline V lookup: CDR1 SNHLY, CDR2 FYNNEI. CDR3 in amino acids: CASSLGGSAGELFF. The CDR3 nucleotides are TGTGCCAGCAGCCTTGGAGGTTCGGCCGGGGAGCTGTTTTTT.

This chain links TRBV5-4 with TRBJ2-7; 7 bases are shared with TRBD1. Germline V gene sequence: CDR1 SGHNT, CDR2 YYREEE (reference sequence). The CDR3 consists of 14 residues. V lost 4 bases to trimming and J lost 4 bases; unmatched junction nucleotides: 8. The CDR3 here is CASSRRDRMYEQYF. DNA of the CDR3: TGTGCCAGCAGCCGACGGGACAGAATGTACGAGCAGTACTTC.

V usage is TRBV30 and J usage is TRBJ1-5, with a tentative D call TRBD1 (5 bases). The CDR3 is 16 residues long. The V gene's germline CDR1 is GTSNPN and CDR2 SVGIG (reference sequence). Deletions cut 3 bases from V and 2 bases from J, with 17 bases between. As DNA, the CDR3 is TGTGCCTGGAGCCCAGGGCCGGGTTTTGGCAATCAGCCCCAGCATTTT. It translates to CAWSPGPGFGNQPQHF.

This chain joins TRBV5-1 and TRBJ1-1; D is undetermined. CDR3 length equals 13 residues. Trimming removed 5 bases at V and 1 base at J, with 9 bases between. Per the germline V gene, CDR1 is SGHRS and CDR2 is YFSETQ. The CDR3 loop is CASSHNTNTEAFF. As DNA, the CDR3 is TGCGCCAGCAGTCATAACACGAACACTGAAGCTTTCTTT.

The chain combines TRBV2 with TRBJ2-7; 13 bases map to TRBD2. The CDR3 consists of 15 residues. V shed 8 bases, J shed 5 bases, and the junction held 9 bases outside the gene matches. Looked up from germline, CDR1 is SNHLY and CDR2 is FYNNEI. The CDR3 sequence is CASAEGTSGVDEQYF. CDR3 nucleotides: TGTGCCAGCGCGGAGGGGACTAGCGGGGTCGACGAGCAGTACTTC.

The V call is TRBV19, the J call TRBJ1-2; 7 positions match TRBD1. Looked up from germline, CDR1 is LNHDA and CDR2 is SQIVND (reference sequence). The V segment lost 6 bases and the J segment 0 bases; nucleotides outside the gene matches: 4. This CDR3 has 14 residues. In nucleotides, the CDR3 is TGTGCCAGTAGAAGGGACAGCACTAACTATGGCTACACCTTC. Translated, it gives CASRRDSTNYGYTF.

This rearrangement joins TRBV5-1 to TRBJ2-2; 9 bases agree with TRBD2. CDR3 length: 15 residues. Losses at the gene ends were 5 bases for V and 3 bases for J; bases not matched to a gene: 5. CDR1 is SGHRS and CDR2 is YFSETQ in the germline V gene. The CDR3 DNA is TGCGCCAGCAGGAAGCGGGAGGTCGACACCGGGGAGCTGTTTTTT. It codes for CASRKREVDTGELFF. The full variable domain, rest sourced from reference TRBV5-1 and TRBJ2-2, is KAGVTQTPRYLIKTRGQQVTLSCSPISGHRSVSWYQQTPGQGLQFLFEYFSETQRNKGNFPGRFSGRQFSNSRSEMNVSTLELGDSALYLCASRKREVDTGELFFGEGSRLTVL.

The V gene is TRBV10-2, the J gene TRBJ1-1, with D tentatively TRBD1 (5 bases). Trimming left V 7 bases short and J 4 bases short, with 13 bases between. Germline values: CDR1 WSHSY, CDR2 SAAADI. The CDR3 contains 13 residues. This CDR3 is CASTIGGGTEAFF. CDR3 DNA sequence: TGCGCCAGCACCATCGGGGGGGGCACTGAAGCTTTCTTT.

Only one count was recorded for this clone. CDR3 bases: TGCAGCGTTGAGTTAATGGAGCTTAGCTCCTACAATGAGCAGTTCTTC. Translation: CSVELMELSSYNEQFF. The chain has TRBV29-1 and TRBJ2-1; D gene uncertain. Trimming pared 3 bases from V and 0 bases from J, leaving 15 bases between. Germline values: CDR1 SQVTM, CDR2 ANQGSEA. This CDR3 contains 16 residues.

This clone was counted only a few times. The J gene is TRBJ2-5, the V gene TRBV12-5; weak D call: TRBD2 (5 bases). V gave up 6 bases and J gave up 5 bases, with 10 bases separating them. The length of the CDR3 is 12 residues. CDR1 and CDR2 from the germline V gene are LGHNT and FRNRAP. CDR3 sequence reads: CASGEDRETQYF. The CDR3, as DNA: TGTGCTAGTGGGGAGGACCGGGAGACCCAGTACTTC. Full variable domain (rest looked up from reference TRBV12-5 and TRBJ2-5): DARVTQTPRHKVTEMGQEVTMRCQPILGHNTVFWYRQTMMQGLELLAYFRNRAPLDDSGMPKDRFSAEMPDATLATLKIQPSEPRDSAVYFCASGEDRETQYFGPGTRLLVL.

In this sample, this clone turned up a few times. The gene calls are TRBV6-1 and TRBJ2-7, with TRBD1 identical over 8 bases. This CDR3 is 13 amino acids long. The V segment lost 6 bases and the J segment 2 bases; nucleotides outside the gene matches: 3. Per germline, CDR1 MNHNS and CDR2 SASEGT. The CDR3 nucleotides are TGTGCCAGCAGACAGGACAGGGCCTACGAGCAGTACTTC. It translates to CASRQDRAYEQYF.

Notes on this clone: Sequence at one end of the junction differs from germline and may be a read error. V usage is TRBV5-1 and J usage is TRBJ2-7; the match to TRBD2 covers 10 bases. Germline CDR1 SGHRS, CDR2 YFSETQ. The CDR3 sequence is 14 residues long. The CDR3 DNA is TGCACCAGCAGCTGGACTAGCGGTCCCTACGAGCAGTACTTC. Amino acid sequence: CTSSWTSGPYEQYF.

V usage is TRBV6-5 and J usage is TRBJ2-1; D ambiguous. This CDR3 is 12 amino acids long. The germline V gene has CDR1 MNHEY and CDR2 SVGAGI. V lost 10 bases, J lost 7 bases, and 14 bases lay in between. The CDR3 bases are TGTGCCACCGGAGACCCGAGGAATGAGCAGTTCTTC. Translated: CATGDPRNEQFF.

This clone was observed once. The DNA of the CDR3 is TGCGCCAGCAGCTTGGACGGGACAGGGGGCAATCAGCCCCAGCATTTT. It translates to CASSLDGTGGNQPQHF. The chain employs TRBV5-1 and TRBJ1-5; TRBD1 agrees at 10 bases. CDR3 length equals 16 residues. Germline loops: CDR1 SGHRS, CDR2 YFSETQ. With 0 bases clipped from V and 2 bases from J, the junction kept 2 bases outside the gene matches.

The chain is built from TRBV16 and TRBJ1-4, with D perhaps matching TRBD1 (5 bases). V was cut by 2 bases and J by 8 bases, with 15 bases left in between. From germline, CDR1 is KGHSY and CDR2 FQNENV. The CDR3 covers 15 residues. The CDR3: CASSQAGPNGEKLFF. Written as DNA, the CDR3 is TGTGCCAGCAGCCAAGCGGGACCAAACGGAGAAAAACTGTTTTTT.

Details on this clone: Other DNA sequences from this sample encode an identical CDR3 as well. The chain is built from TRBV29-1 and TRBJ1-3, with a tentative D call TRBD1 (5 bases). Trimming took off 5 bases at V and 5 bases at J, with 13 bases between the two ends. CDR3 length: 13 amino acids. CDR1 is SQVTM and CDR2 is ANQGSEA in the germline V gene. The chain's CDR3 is CSVQGLSRNTIYF. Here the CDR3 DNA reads TGCAGCGTTCAGGGACTGTCACGAAACACCATATATTTT.

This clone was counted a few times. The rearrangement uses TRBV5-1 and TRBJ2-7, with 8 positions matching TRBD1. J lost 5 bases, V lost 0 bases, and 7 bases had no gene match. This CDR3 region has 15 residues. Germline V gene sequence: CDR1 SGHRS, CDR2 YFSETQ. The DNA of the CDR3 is TGCGCCAGCAGCTTGGGTCCGACAGGGGAAAACGAGCAGTACTTC. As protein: CASSLGPTGENEQYF.

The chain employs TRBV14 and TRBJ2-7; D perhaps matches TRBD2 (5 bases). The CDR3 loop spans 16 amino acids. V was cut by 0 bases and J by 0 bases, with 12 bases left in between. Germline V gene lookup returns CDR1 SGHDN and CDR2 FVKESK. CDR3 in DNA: TGTGCCAGCAGCCAAGATATCACGGGGAGCTCCTACGAGCAGTACTTC. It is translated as CASSQDITGSSYEQYF.

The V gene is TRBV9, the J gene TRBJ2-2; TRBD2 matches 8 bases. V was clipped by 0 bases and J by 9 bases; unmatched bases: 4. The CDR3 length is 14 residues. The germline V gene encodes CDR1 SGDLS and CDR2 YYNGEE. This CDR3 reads CASSVEGSGRELFF. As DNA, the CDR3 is TGTGCCAGCAGCGTAGAGGGTAGCGGGAGGGAGCTGTTTTTT.

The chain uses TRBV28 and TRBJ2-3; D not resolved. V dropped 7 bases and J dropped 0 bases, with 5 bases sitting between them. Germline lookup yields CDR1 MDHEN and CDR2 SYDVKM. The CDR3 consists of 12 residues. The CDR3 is CASTPSTDTQYF. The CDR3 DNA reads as TGTGCCAGCACTCCTAGCACAGATACGCAGTATTTT.

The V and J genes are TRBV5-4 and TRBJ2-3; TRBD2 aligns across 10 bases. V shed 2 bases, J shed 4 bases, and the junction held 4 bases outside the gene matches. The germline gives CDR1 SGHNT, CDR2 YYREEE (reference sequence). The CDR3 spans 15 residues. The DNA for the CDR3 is TGTGCCAGCAGCTTACAAAGCGGGAGGGCAGATACGCAGTATTTT. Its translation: CASSLQSGRADTQYF.

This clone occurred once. The CDR3 spells CASTARLGHHYGYTF. CDR3 nucleotides: TGTGCCAGCACTGCCAGGTTGGGCCACCATTATGGCTACACCTTC. The chain couples TRBV6-5 to TRBJ1-2; D remains unclear. The V gene lost 7 bases and the J gene lost 5 bases, with 20 bases spanning the gap. CDR1 is MNHEY and CDR2 is SVGAGI in the germline V gene. CDR3 length equals 15 residues.

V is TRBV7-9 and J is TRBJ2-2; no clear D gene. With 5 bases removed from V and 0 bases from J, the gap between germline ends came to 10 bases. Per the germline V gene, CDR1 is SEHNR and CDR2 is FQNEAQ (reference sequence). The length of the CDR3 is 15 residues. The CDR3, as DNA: TGTGCCAGCAGCCCCCACAATGCGAACACCGGGGAGCTGTTTTTT. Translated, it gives CASSPHNANTGELFF.

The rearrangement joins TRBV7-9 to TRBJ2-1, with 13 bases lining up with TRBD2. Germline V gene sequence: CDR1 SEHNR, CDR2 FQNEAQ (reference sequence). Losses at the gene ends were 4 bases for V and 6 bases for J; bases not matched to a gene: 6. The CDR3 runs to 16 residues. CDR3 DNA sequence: TGTGCCAGCAGCTATCGACTAGCGGGAGGCGGCAATGAGCAGTTCTTC. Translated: CASSYRLAGGGNEQFF.

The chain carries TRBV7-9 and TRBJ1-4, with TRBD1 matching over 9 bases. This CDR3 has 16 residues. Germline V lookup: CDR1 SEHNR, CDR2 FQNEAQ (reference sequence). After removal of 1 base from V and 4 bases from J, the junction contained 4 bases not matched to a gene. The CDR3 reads CASSLGDRAGNEKLFF. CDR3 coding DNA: TGTGCCAGCAGCTTAGGGGACAGGGCAGGTAATGAAAAACTGTTTTTT.

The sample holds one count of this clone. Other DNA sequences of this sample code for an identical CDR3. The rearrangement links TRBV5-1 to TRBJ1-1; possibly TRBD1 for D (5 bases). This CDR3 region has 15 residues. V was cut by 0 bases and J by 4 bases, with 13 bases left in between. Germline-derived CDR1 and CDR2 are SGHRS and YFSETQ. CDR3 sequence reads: CASSLDGRGSTEAFF. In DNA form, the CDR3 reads TGCGCCAGCAGCTTGGATGGTCGGGGGAGCACTGAAGCTTTCTTT.